This paragraph reports one T cell receptor beta chain. Losses at the gene ends were 1 base for V and 9 bases for J; bases not matched to a gene: 9. Germline CDR1 is MNHNS and CDR2 is SASEGT. The CDR3 extends over 15 amino acids. The data derive from a study of control samples from healthy donors and cancer patients. Generated by immunoSEQ multiplex PCR, the TCRdb table keeps only in-frame clones and is missing some. The sample lists approximately 170,000 clones, around 94% occurring once. J is TRBJ2-1 and V is TRBV6-1; the match to TRBD2 covers 7 bases. Sequenced sample: blood. The clonotype originates from a man in his thirties or forties in good health. CDR3 DNA: TGTGCCAGCAGTGAAGTGTACTCCTCGGGGGGTGAGCAGTTCTTC. Protein: CASSEVYSSGGEQFF.